A selection of T cell receptor beta chains follows, all from one sample in a study of OX40 agonist ivuxolimab in advanced cancers. The data were produced by immunoSEQ multiplex PCR, yet TCRdb's version contains in-frame clones alone and is incomplete. Here the sample spans 50,000 to 75,000 clones, roughly 87% being singletons. The specimen comprised CD4+ or CD8+ T cells sorted from blood, sampled in a trial of the OX40 agonist ivuxolimab. These receptors were obtained from an adult with an advanced solid tumor such as melanoma, head and neck, liver or kidney cancer. Both conserved end residues are part of each CDR3. A D gene is named only where the DNA matches it firmly. Clone size is given for some rows only: seen once, a few or many times, or a class if the clone is expanded.

>TRBD1|.|TRBJ2-7|TRBV11-2
CASSPRTGYNEQYF
TGTGCCAGCAGCCCACGGACAGGGTATAACGAGCAGTACTTC
>.|.|TRBJ2-2|TRBV7-8
CASTKSDTPVVTGELFF
TGTGCCAGCACCAAGAGCGACACCCCTGTCGTCACCGGGGAGCTGTTTTTT
>.|few|TRBJ1-1|TRBV4-1
CASSQGPQNTEAFF
TGCGCCAGCAGCCAAGGACCCCAGAACACTGAAGCTTTCTTT
>.|.|TRBJ2-7|TRBV14
CASSQVTGRFYEQYF
TGTGCCAGCAGCCAAGTAACGGGACGGTTCTACGAGCAGTACTTC
>TRBD1|.|TRBJ2-6|TRBV28
CASRGGQGAPGANVLTF
TGTGCCAGCAGGGGTGGACAGGGGGCCCCTGGGGCCAACGTCCTGACTTTC
>.|.|TRBJ2-1|TRBV10-2
CASSLLADYNEQFF
TGCGCCAGCAGTCTACTAGCAGACTACAATGAGCAGTTCTTC
>.|.|TRBJ2-7|TRBV2
CASSELAGVGNEQYF
TGTGCCAGCAGTGAATTGGCAGGGGTGGGCAACGAGCAGTACTTC
>TRBD2|.|TRBJ2-7|TRBV5-1
CASSLALGLAWTYEQYF
TGCGCCAGCAGCTTGGCGTTGGGACTAGCCTGGACCTACGAGCAGTACTTC
>TRBD2|once|TRBJ2-7|TRBV5-4
CASSFERERLHEQYF
TGTGCCAGCAGCTTTGAGCGGGAGAGGCTCCACGAGCAGTACTTC
>.|.|TRBJ2-1|TRBV5-1
CASSLQASSYNEQFF
TGCGCCAGCAGCCTACAGGCCAGCTCCTACAATGAGCAGTTCTTC
>TRBD1|.|TRBJ2-7|TRBV11-2
CASSLVSGQGHEQYF
TGTGCCAGCAGCTTAGTGTCTGGACAGGGACACGAGCAGTACTTC
>.|few|TRBJ2-7|TRBV10-3
CAITRESAYEQYF
TGTGCCATCACTCGGGAGTCGGCCTACGAGCAGTACTTC
>.|.|TRBJ2-6|TRBV10-3
CAISASSSGANVLTF
TGTGCCATCAGTGCTTCCAGCTCTGGGGCCAACGTCCTGACTTTC
>.|.|TRBJ2-2|TRBV9
CSQVAYGRDTGELFF
TGTTCACAGGTGGCCTATGGAAGAGACACCGGGGAGCTGTTTTTT
>.|.|TRBJ2-1|TRBV5-1
CASSLAGFNEQFF
TGCGCCAGCAGCTTGGCCGGTTTCAATGAGCAGTTCTTC
>.|.|TRBJ2-1|TRBV9
CASSPNFQGSSYNEQFF
TGTGCCAGCAGCCCCAACTTTCAGGGGAGCTCCTACAATGAGCAGTTCTTC
>.|.|TRBJ1-3|TRBV19
CASTLGQGKNSGNTIYF
TGTGCCAGTACCTTGGGGCAGGGCAAGAACTCTGGAAACACCATATATTTT
>.|once|TRBJ2-5|TRBV5-4
CASSLAEETQYF
TGTGCCAGCAGCTTGGCCGAGGAGACCCAGTACTTC
>TRBD1|.|TRBJ1-5|TRBV19
CASSIQGGQPQHF
TGTGCCAGTAGTATCCAGGGGGGCCAGCCCCAGCATTTT
>.|.|TRBJ2-3|TRBV7-2
CASSLGGLDTQYF
TGTGCCAGCAGCTTAGGAGGTTTAGATACGCAGTATTTT
>.|.|TRBJ2-1|TRBV5-1
CASSPIGGTHIPNEQFF
TGCGCCAGCAGCCCTATAGGTGGGACCCATATTCCGAATGAGCAGTTCTTC
>.|once|TRBJ1-1|TRBV5-1
CASSLVAGRSTEAFF
TGCGCCAGCAGCTTGGTCGCAGGGCGATCGACTGAAGCTTTCTTT
>TRBD2|.|TRBJ2-3|TRBV4-1
CASSRRTSGNTDTQYF
TGCGCCAGCAGCCGTCGGACTAGCGGAAACACAGATACGCAGTATTTT
>.|.|TRBJ2-4|TRBV6-5
CASGRGDIQYF
TGTGCCAGCGGACGAGGTGACATTCAGTACTTC
>.|.|TRBJ2-7|TRBV29-1
CSAGGGLGYEQYF
TGCAGCGCAGGGGGGGGGCTCGGGTACGAGCAGTACTTC
>TRBD1|.|TRBJ2-6|TRBV6-5
CASSLKGTAGANVLTF
TGTGCCAGCAGTTTGAAAGGGACAGCTGGGGCCAACGTCCTGACTTTC
>TRBD1|.|TRBJ2-2|TRBV27
CASSTRPTGFTGELFF
TGTGCCAGCAGTACCCGCCCGACAGGGTTCACCGGGGAGCTGTTTTTT
>.|.|TRBJ1-3|TRBV9
CASSVRQGNTIYF
TGTGCCAGCAGCGTAAGACAGGGAAACACCATATATTTT
>TRBD1|.|TRBJ2-5|TRBV6-6
CATLGQGNKETQYF
TGTGCCACCCTAGGACAGGGGAATAAAGAGACCCAGTACTTC
>TRBD2|.|TRBJ2-4|TRBV7-2
CASSSEGGLSKNIQYF
TGTGCCAGCAGCTCCGAGGGAGGGCTCAGCAAAAACATTCAGTACTTC
>.|.|TRBJ2-3|TRBV18
CASHGGADTDTQYF
TGTGCCAGCCACGGCGGGGCCGACACAGATACGCAGTATTTT
>TRBD2|.|TRBJ2-1|TRBV29-1
CSVEAGGGYNEQFF
TGCAGCGTTGAAGCGGGAGGGGGGTACAATGAGCAGTTCTTC
>TRBD1|.|TRBJ2-7|TRBV7-6
CASSLGTVYEQYF
TGTGCCAGCAGCCTCGGGACAGTCTACGAGCAGTACTTC
>TRBD2|once|TRBJ2-1|TRBV29-1
CSVEDRTSGRAFF
TGCAGCGTTGAAGATCGGACTAGCGGGAGGGCGTTCTTC
>.|.|TRBJ2-1|TRBV9
CASSPRVGSSYNEQFF
TGTGCCAGCAGCCCGCGGGTGGGGAGTTCCTACAATGAGCAGTTCTTC
>.|.|TRBJ2-1|TRBV13
CASSFVGYNEQFF
TGTGCCAGCAGCTTCGTAGGGTACAATGAGCAGTTCTTC
>TRBD2|once|TRBJ2-3|TRBV2
CATSGGNTDTQYF
TGTGCCACCTCGGGGGGAAACACAGATACGCAGTATTTT
>TRBD1|few|TRBJ2-1|TRBV27
CASTPTGIVYNEQFF
TGTGCCAGCACTCCGACAGGGATTGTTTACAATGAGCAGTTCTTC
>TRBD2|.|TRBJ2-3|TRBV29-1
CSVVLLLAGGSDTQYF
TGCAGCGTTGTCCTCTTACTAGCGGGAGGCTCAGATACGCAGTATTTT
>TRBD1|few|TRBJ2-5|TRBV19
CASSIGGQGETQYF
TGTGCCAGTAGTATAGGAGGACAGGGAGAGACCCAGTACTTC
>.|.|TRBJ2-1|TRBV9
CASSPSAAATIYNEQFF
TGTGCCAGCAGCCCCAGTGCCGCGGCCACCATCTACAATGAGCAGTTCTTC
>TRBD2|.|TRBJ2-7|TRBV15
CATSREPSGNYEQYF
TGTGCCACCAGCAGAGAGCCTAGCGGGAACTACGAGCAGTACTTC
>.|.|TRBJ2-7|TRBV19
CASSMAGSEQYF
TGTGCCAGTAGTATGGCCGGGTCCGAGCAGTACTTC
>.|once|TRBJ1-5|TRBV4-2
CASSQDSPGAGWQPQHF
TGTGCCAGCAGCCAAGATTCTCCGGGGGCTGGTTGGCAGCCCCAGCATTTT
>.|medium-sized|TRBJ1-2|TRBV19
CASSIRGVRGYTF
TGTGCCAGTAGTATAAGGGGTGTGCGTGGCTACACCTTC